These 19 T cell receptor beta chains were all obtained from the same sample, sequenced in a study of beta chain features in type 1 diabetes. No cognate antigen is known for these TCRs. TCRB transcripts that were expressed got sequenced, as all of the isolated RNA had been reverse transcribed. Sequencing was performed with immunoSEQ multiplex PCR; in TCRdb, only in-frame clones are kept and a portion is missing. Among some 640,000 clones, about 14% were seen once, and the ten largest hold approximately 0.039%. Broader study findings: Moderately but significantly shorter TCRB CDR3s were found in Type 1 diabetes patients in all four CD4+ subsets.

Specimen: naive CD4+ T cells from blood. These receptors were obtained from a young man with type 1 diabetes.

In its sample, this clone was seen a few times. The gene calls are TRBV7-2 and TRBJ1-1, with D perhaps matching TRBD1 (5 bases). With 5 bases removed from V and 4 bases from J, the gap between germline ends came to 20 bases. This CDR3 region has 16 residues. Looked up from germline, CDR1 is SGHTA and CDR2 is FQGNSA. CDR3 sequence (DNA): TGTGCCAGCAGCGGATGGGATCGGGGGTTGGTCACTGAAGCTTTCTTT. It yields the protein CASSGWDRGLVTEAFF.

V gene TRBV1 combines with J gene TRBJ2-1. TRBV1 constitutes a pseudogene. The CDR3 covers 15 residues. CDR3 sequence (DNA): TGCACCAGCAGCCATGTTATCTCTAGGGACAATGAGCAGTTCTTC. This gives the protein CTSSHVISRDNEQFF.

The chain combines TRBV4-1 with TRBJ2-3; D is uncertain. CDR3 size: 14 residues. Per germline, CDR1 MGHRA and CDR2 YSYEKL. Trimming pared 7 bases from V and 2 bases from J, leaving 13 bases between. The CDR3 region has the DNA TGCGCCAGCACCGCTCGTCTGAACACAGATACGCAGTATTTT. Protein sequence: CASTARLNTDTQYF.

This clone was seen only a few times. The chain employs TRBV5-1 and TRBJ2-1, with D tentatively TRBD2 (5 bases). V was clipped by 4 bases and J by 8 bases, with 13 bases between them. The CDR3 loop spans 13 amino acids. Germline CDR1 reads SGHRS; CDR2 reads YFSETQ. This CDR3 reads CASSLQAADEQFF. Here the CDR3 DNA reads TGCGCCAGCAGCCTACAAGCGGCGGATGAGCAGTTCTTC.

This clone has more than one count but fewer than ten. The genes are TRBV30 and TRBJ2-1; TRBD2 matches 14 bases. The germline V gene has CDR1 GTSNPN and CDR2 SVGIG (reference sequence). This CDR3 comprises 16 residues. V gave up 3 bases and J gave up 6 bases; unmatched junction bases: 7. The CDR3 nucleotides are TGTGCCTGGAGCCGCTCCGGGACTAGCGGGAGCAATGAGCAGTTCTTC. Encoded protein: CAWSRSGTSGSNEQFF.

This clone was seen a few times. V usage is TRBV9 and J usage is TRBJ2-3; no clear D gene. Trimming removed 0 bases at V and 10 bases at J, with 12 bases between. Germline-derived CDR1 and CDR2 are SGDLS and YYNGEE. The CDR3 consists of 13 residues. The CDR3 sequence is CASSVEVSNAQYF. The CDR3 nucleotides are TGTGCCAGCAGCGTAGAAGTGTCTAACGCGCAGTATTTT.

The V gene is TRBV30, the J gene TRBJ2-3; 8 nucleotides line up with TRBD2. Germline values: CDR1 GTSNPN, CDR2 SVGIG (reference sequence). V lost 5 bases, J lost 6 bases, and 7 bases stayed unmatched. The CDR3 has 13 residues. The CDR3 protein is CAWSKPSGDTQYF. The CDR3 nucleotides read TGTGCCTGGTCTAAGCCTAGCGGGGATACGCAGTATTTT.

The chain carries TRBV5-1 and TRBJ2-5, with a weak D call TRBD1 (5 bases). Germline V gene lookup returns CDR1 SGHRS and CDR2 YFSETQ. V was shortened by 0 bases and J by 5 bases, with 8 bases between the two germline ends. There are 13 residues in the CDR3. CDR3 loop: CASSLGQLETQYF. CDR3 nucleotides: TGCGCCAGCAGCTTGGGACAGCTTGAGACCCAGTACTTC.

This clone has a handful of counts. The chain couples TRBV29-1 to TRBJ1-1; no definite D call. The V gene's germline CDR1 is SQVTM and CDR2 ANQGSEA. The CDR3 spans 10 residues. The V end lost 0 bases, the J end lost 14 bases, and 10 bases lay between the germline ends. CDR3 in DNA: TGCAGCGTTGAAGATCCAGGTCTCTTCTTT. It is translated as CSVEDPGLFF.

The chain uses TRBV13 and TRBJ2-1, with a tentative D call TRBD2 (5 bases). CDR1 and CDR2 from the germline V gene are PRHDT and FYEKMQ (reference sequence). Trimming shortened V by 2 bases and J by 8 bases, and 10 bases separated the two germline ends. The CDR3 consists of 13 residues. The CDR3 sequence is CASSLQRTHEQFF. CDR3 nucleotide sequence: TGTGCCAGCAGCTTACAGCGGACGCATGAGCAGTTCTTC.

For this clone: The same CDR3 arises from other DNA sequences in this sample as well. The CDR3 DNA sequence: TGTGCCAGCAGCGTAAGGGGGACGAACACCGGGGAGCTGTTTTTT. Protein: CASSVRGTNTGELFF. The chain couples TRBV9 to TRBJ2-2; a weak D match, TRBD1 (6 bases). The V end lost 1 base, the J end lost 0 bases, and 7 bases lay between the germline ends. The CDR3 contains 15 residues. Germline CDR1 SGDLS, CDR2 YYNGEE.

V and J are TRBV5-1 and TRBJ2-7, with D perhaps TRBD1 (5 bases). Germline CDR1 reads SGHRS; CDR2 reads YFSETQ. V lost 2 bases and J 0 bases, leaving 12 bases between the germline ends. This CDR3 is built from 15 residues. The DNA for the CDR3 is TGCGCCAGCAGCTTTTCCAGGGATCCCTCCTACGAGCAGTACTTC. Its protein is CASSFSRDPSYEQYF.

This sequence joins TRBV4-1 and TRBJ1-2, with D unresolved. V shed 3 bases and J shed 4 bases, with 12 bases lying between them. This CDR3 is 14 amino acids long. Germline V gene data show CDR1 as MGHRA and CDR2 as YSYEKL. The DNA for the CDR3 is TGCGCCAGCAGCCAGCTGCCCAAGGGCTATGGCTACACCTTC. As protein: CASSQLPKGYGYTF.

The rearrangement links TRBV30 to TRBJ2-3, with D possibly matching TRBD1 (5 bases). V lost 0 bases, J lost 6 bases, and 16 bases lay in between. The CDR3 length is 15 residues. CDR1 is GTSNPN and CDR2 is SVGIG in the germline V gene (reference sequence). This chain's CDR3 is CAWSVQAIAHDTQYF. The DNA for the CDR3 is TGTGCCTGGAGTGTACAGGCTATAGCACATGATACGCAGTATTTT.

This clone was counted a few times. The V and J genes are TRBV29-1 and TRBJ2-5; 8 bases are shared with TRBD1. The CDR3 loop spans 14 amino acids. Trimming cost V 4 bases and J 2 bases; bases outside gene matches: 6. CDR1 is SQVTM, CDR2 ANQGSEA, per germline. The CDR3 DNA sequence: TGCAGCGTTGCGCCGACAGGGGTGCAAGAGACCCAGTACTTC. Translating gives CSVAPTGVQETQYF.

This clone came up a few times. The CDR3 region is CASNSVPTGEQFF. The CDR3 DNA is TGTGCCAGCAATAGCGTGCCTACAGGGGAGCAGTTCTTC. This chain connects TRBV28 to TRBJ2-1; a weak D match, TRBD1 (6 bases). Germline-derived CDR1 and CDR2 are MDHEN and SYDVKM. CDR3 size: 13 residues. Deletions cut 7 bases from V and 10 bases from J, with 17 bases between.

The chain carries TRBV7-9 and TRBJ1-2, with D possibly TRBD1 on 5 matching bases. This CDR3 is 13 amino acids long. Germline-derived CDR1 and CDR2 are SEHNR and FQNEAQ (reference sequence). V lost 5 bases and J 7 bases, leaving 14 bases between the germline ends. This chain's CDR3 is CASSESRTGGYTF. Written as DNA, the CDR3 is TGTGCCAGCAGCGAGTCCCGAACAGGTGGCTACACCTTC.

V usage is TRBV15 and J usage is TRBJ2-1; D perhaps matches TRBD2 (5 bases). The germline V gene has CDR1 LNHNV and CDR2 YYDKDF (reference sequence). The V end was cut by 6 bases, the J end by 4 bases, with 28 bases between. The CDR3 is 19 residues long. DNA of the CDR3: TGTGCCACCAGACCCCACGGGGTATTTGGTGTAACCTCTTACAATGAGCAGTTCTTC. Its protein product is CATRPHGVFGVTSYNEQFF.

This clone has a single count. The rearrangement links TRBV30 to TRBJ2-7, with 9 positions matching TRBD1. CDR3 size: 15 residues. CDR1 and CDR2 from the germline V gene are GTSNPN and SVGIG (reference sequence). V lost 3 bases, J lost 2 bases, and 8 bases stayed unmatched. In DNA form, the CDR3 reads TGTGCCTGGAGGACGGCTTGGACAGGGGCCTACGAGCAGTACTTC. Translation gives CAWRTAWTGAYEQYF.